One sample yielded the 16 T cell receptor beta chains listed below, sequenced in a study of shared clonotypes between healthy human individuals (TCRdb year 2020). For the CD8 naive samples, CD45RO-negative cells were positively selected for CCR7, yielding a CD45RA+CCR7+ population from which TemRA cells were excluded. Libraries were constructed by the immunoSEQ multiplex PCR assay. Here the immuneACCESS table is served through TCRdb, limited to in-frame sequences with V and J called. Missing clones are a known gap in these copies; in checked studies unresolved V genes cover under half, and the rest lacks a known reason. Present in this sample are approximately 1.9 million clones, 93% of which were seen just once. In total, the top ten clones hold 1.5% to 2% of the sample. The source material was naive CD8+ T cells from PBMCs. This sample's cell subset or site label indicates: CD45RA+CCR7+. The receptors were sampled from a young man in good health. Some clones in this sample may be carry-over from other donors' samples.

The chain joins TRBV28 to TRBJ2-1, with 16 positions matching TRBD2. Germline V lookup: CDR1 MDHEN, CDR2 SYDVKM. With V trimmed by 3 bases and J by 3 bases, 11 bases remained unmatched. CDR3 size: 20 residues. The CDR3 spells CASSFEPGLAGGRIYNEQFF. For the CDR3, the DNA is TGTGCCAGCAGTTTTGAACCGGGACTAGCGGGAGGGCGAATCTACAATGAGCAGTTCTTC.

This clone was picked up one time. The rearrangement links TRBV10-3 to TRBJ2-7; a possible D gene is TRBD1 (6 bases). The CDR3 is 15 amino acids. Germline assignment: CDR1 ENHRY and CDR2 SYGVKD. The V and J ends lost 4 bases and 2 bases respectively, with 15 bases between them. The CDR3 DNA follows: TGTGCCATCAGTGGAGTCCCGGGACAACCCTACGAGCAGTACTTC. This codes for CAISGVPGQPYEQYF.

This chain uses TRBV28 with TRBJ1-2; D ambiguous. Deletions cut 5 bases from V and 4 bases from J, with 14 bases between. In germline, CDR1 is MDHEN, CDR2 SYDVKM. This CDR3 contains 14 residues. The CDR3 here is CASSIPREIYGYTF. CDR3 nucleotide sequence: TGTGCCAGCAGTATCCCCCGGGAGATCTATGGCTACACCTTC.

This clone came up a few times. V is TRBV4-2 and J is TRBJ1-2; TRBD1 matches at 9 bases. Per the germline V gene, CDR1 is LGHNA and CDR2 is YNFKEQ. The J segment lost 8 bases and the V segment lost 6 bases, leaving 4 bases of the junction unmatched. The length of the CDR3 is 12 residues. CDR3 nucleotides: TGTGCCAGCAGGGACAGGGGAAACGGCTACACCTTC. Residues: CASRDRGNGYTF.

As concerns this clone: Other DNA sequences of this sample code for an identical CDR3. The chain is built from TRBV27 and TRBJ2-1, with D possibly being TRBD1 (6 bases). V lost 3 bases and J 2 bases, leaving 14 bases between the germline ends. CDR3 size: 16 residues. Germline V gene data show CDR1 as MNHEY and CDR2 as SMNVEV (reference sequence). CDR3: CASSFSSGETYNEQFF. CDR3 coding DNA: TGTGCCAGCAGTTTCAGCTCAGGGGAAACCTACAATGAGCAGTTCTTC.

This clone was observed once. J is TRBJ2-7 and V is TRBV9; 10 bases match TRBD2. This CDR3 contains 15 residues. The germline V gene encodes CDR1 SGDLS and CDR2 YYNGEE. The J segment lost 4 bases and the V segment lost 3 bases, leaving 7 bases of the junction unmatched. The CDR3 reads CASSAEAGGRYEQYF. The DNA for the CDR3 is TGTGCCAGCAGCGCCGAAGCGGGAGGGAGATACGAGCAGTACTTC.

The chain employs TRBV7-9 and TRBJ2-1; TRBD2 agrees at 12 bases. Germline CDR1 and CDR2: SEHNR and FQNEAQ (reference sequence). V was pared by 5 bases and J by 8 bases, with 7 bases of the junction left unmatched. The CDR3 is 15 residues long. This CDR3 is CASSHLAGGPDEQFF. The CDR3, as DNA: TGTGCCAGCAGCCATCTAGCGGGAGGGCCTGATGAGCAGTTCTTC.

V and J are TRBV19 and TRBJ1-1; D perhaps matches TRBD1 (6 bases). Germline V gene lookup returns CDR1 LNHDA and CDR2 SQIVND (reference sequence). The CDR3 is made up of 15 amino acids. V was cut by 6 bases and J by 1 base, with 15 bases left in between. The DNA for the CDR3 is TGTGCCAGTAGGTCTACCGGGACATCGAACACTGAAGCTTTCTTT. It codes for CASRSTGTSNTEAFF.

The chain employs TRBV7-8 and TRBJ2-2; 7 positions match TRBD2. The CDR3 has 15 residues. The trim removed 1 base at V and 2 bases at J, leaving 1 base unmatched. The germline V gene encodes CDR1 SGHVS and CDR2 FQNEAQ. In DNA form, the CDR3 reads TGTGCCAGCAGCTTAGGCGGGAGAAACACCGGGGAGCTGTTTTTT. It translates to CASSLGGRNTGELFF.

J is TRBJ1-2 and V is TRBV7-2; D possibly corresponds to TRBD1 (5 bases). Germline V gene sequence: CDR1 SGHTA, CDR2 FQGNSA. V was shortened by 1 base and J by 1 base, with 7 bases between the two germline ends. The CDR3 consists of 14 residues. CDR3 in DNA: TGTGCCAGCAGCTTAGAGGGGAATAACTATGGCTACACCTTC. The encoded protein is CASSLEGNNYGYTF.

The chain has TRBV10-2 and TRBJ1-5, with D perhaps TRBD1 (5 bases). The V and J ends lost 6 bases and 1 base respectively, with 13 bases between them. Germline V gene sequence: CDR1 WSHSY, CDR2 SAAADI. CDR3 size: 15 residues. The CDR3 DNA reads as TGCGCCAGCAGCGTATCGGGACCGAGCAATCAGCCCCAGCATTTT. This encodes CASSVSGPSNQPQHF.

The chain combines TRBV4-1 with TRBJ2-7; D call uncertain. V was cut by 0 bases and J by 4 bases, with 13 bases left in between. The length of the CDR3 is 15 residues. Germline V CDR1 and CDR2: MGHRA, YSYEKL. In nucleotides, the CDR3 is TGCGCCAGCAGCCAAGAATCCTCCAGACCTTACGAGCAGTACTTC. This encodes CASSQESSRPYEQYF.

V is TRBV20-1 and J is TRBJ2-7; a weak D match, TRBD2 (5 bases). The CDR3 extends over 11 amino acids. V was clipped by 1 base and J by 13 bases, with 14 bases between them. The germline V gene has CDR1 DFQATT and CDR2 SNEGSKA (reference sequence). The CDR3 DNA reads as TGCAGTGCTAGAGTTGCGGGCCGCTCCTACTTC. Amino acids: CSARVAGRSYF.

The rearrangement joins TRBV9 to TRBJ1-4, with D uncertain. V was pared by 0 bases and J by 11 bases, with 8 bases between. This CDR3 is built from 12 residues. CDR1 and CDR2 from the germline V gene are SGDLS and YYNGEE. In DNA form, the CDR3 reads TGTGCCAGCAGCGTAGATGAGGTGAAACTGTTTTTT. Translated: CASSVDEVKLFF. The whole variable domain, remainder taken from reference TRBV9 and TRBJ1-4, is DSGVTQTPKHLITATGQRVTLRCSPRSGDLSVYWYQQSLDQGLQFLIQYYNGEERAKGNILERFSAQQFPDLHSELNLSSLELGDSALYFCASSVDEVKLFFGSGTQLSVL.

About this clone: The junction differs from germline at one of its ends, possibly a read error. The V call is TRBV2, the J call TRBJ1-3; no firm D call. Germline CDR1 is SNHLY and CDR2 is FYNNEI. The CDR3 spans 14 residues. CDR3 coding DNA: TGTGCCAGCACTGAAGGTCTCTCTGGAAACACCATATATTTT. It codes for CASTEGLSGNTIYF. The whole variable domain, filled in from reference TRBV2 and TRBJ1-3, reads EPEVTQTPSHQVTQMGQEVILRCVPISNHLYFYWYRQILGQKVEFLVSFYNNEISEKSEIFDDQFSVERPDGSNFTLKIRSTKLEDSAMYFCASTEGLSGNTIYFGEGSWLTVV.

The chain combines TRBV13 with TRBJ2-3, with 8 bases aligning to TRBD2. The germline gives CDR1 PRHDT, CDR2 FYEKMQ (reference sequence). The trim removed 2 bases at V and 3 bases at J, leaving 7 bases unmatched. This CDR3 has 16 residues. The CDR3 bases are TGTGCCAGCAGCTTAAGGGCGGGAGGAACTACAGATACGCAGTATTTT. Translation gives CASSLRAGGTTDTQYF. The full variable domain, rest sourced from reference TRBV13 and TRBJ2-3, is AAGVIQSPRHLIKEKRETATLKCYPIPRHDTVYWYQQGPGQDPQFLISFYEKMQSDKGSIPDRFSAQQFSDYHSELNMSSLELGDSALYFCASSLRAGGTTDTQYFGPGTRLTVL.